A selection of T cell receptor beta chains follows, all from one sample in a study of identical twins. Using its own MiXCR run on the 5' RACE reads, TCRdb lists one record per CDR3 protein. This sample carries roughly 630,000 distinct CDR3 sequences, just over 7% of them seen once, and the ten largest clones take around 1.6%. This sample was shared with a second study, whose subject was yellow fever vaccine responses in identical twins.

Material: PBMCs. These receptors were taken from a woman aged 18-29 years in good health. CDR3s include the opening cysteine and the closing phenylalanine or tryptophan. Fields, in order: J gene, clone size, V gene, D gene, CDR3 protein, CDR3 DNA. The D gene is left open where the match is weak. A clone size is listed for some rows: how often the clone was seen (once, few, many), or a class if it is expanded.

>TRBJ2-4|many|TRBV20-1|TRBD2
CSARDGLAATKNIQYF
TGCAGTGCTAGAGATGGACTAGCGGCGACCAAAAACATTCAGTACTTC
>TRBJ1-1|-|TRBV6-7|-
CASSYTRVTPKNTEAFF
TGTGCCAGCAGTTACACGCGAGTTACACCCAAGAACACTGAAGCTTTCTTT
>TRBJ1-5|-|TRBV18|-
CASSPQEGQPQHF
TGTGCCAGCTCACCGCAGGAGGGTCAGCCCCAGCATTTT
>TRBJ2-7|few|TRBV19|TRBD2
CASSIASGRGTYEQYF
TGTGCCAGTAGTATAGCTAGCGGGAGAGGGACCTACGAGCAGTACTTC
>TRBJ1-1|few|TRBV18|-
CASSKLSAAKSRNTEAFF
TGTGCCAGCTCTAAATTATCGGCTGCCAAAAGCAGGAACACTGAAGCTTTCTTT
>TRBJ1-2|many|TRBV14|-
CASSQGGGAGYGYTF
TGTGCCAGCAGCCAAGGGGGGGGCGCGGGCTATGGCTACACCTTC
>TRBJ2-7|many|TRBV28|-
CASSLGASYYEQYF
TGTGCCAGCAGTTTAGGGGCCAGTTACTACGAGCAGTACTTC
>TRBJ2-1|many|TRBV12-3/TRBV12-4|-
CASSLTLNSYNEQFF
TGTGCCAGCAGTTTAACCTTAAACTCCTACAATGAGCAGTTCTTC
>TRBJ2-3|-|TRBV28|-
CACEGHTDTQYF
TGTGCCTGTGAGGGGCATACAGATACGCAGTATTTT
>TRBJ1-1|-|TRBV12-3/TRBV12-4|-
CASSIDLNTEAFF
TGTGCCAGCAGCATCGACCTGAACACTGAAGCTTTCTTT
>TRBJ1-1|many|TRBV7-9|-
CASSQAGGTEAFF
TGTGCCAGCAGCCAAGCGGGCGGAACTGAAGCTTTCTTT
>TRBJ1-3|many|TRBV6-5|-
CASSFNPTGISGNTIYF
TGTGCCAGCAGTTTCAACCCTACAGGGATCTCTGGAAACACCATATATTTT
>TRBJ2-3|-|TRBV29-1|TRBD1
CSVGTGTATDTQYF
TGCAGCGTTGGTACCGGGACAGCCACAGATACGCAGTATTTT
>TRBJ2-3|many|TRBV29-1|-
CSVHKPQGAAGGTDTQYF
TGCAGCGTCCATAAACCCCAAGGTGCGGCAGGGGGCACAGATACGCAGTATTTT
>TRBJ2-6|few|TRBV7-6|-
CASSKSSSGANVLTF
TGTGCCAGCAGCAAATCCTCTTCTGGGGCCAACGTCCTGACTTTC
>TRBJ2-2|few|TRBV5-1|-
CASSDRDRLNTGELFF
TGCGCCAGCAGCGATCGTGACAGGTTAAACACCGGGGAGCTGTTTTTT
>TRBJ2-2|many|TRBV4-2|TRBD2
CASSQEAGDTGELFF
TGTGCCAGCAGCCAAGAAGCGGGAGACACCGGGGAGCTGTTTTTT
>TRBJ1-1|many|TRBV7-8|-
CASSSPPNTEAFF
TGTGCCAGCAGCTCCCCCCCGAACACTGAAGCTTTCTTT
>TRBJ2-1|few|TRBV6-2/TRBV6-3|TRBD2
CASSYTGLAGVWIEQFF
TGTGCCAGCAGTTACACCGGACTAGCGGGAGTGTGGATTGAGCAGTTCTTC
>TRBJ2-7|-|TRBV5-1|-
CASSLGPSFTYEQYF
TGCGCCAGCAGCTTGGGACCGTCATTCACCTACGAGCAGTACTTC
>TRBJ1-5|many|TRBV5-1|-
CASSLAGETGTNQPQHF
TGCGCCAGCAGCTTGGCTGGGGAGACAGGAACCAATCAGCCCCAGCATTTT
>TRBJ1-1|few|TRBV19|-
CASSIPTRNTEAFF
TGTGCCAGTAGTATCCCCACCAGGAACACTGAAGCTTTCTTT
>TRBJ2-7|few|TRBV6-5|-
CASSYYQGRGEQYF
TGTGCCAGCAGTTACTATCAGGGGAGGGGGGAGCAGTACTTC
>TRBJ1-3|-|TRBV5-1|-
CASSLQGTGNTIYF
TGCGCCAGCAGCTTGCAGGGGACTGGAAACACCATATATTTT
>TRBJ2-3|few|TRBV20-1|-
CSSRGPSSTDTQYF
TGCAGTTCTAGAGGTCCGTCTAGCACAGATACGCAGTATTTT
>TRBJ2-7|few|TRBV12-3/TRBV12-4|TRBD2
CASSFKGGAGVEQYF
TGTGCCAGCAGTTTTAAGGGTGGAGCGGGAGTCGAGCAGTACTTC
>TRBJ2-1|many|TRBV7-3|TRBD1
CASSLRTGFDSYNEQFF
TGTGCCAGCAGCTTAAGGACAGGTTTCGACTCCTACAATGAGCAGTTCTTC
>TRBJ2-3|few|TRBV20-1|TRBD2
CSARPGLAPDTQYF
TGCAGTGCTCGTCCGGGACTAGCGCCAGATACGCAGTATTTT
>TRBJ2-1|few|TRBV28|-
CASSAPVGGEWDEQFF
TGTGCCAGCAGTGCACCGGTTGGCGGGGAGTGGGATGAGCAGTTCTTC
>TRBJ2-1|-|TRBV15|-
CATSREGAGSNEQFF
TGTGCCACCAGCAGAGAGGGGGCAGGGTCCAATGAGCAGTTCTTC
>TRBJ2-5|few|TRBV13|-
CASSLLRGDMETQYF
TGTGCCAGCAGCTTATTGAGAGGGGATATGGAGACCCAGTACTTC
>TRBJ2-5|few|TRBV2|-
CASTKTGRQSETQYF
TGTGCCAGCACCAAAACCGGGAGACAGTCGGAGACCCAGTACTTC
>TRBJ1-2|few|TRBV21-1|-
CASSFRELYGYTF
TGTGCCAGCAGTTTTCGGGAGCTCTATGGCTACACCTTC
>TRBJ1-2|-|TRBV7-9|-
CASSGSFNYGYTF
TGTGCCAGCAGCGGGAGCTTTAACTATGGCTACACCTTC
>TRBJ2-7|many|TRBV7-8|TRBD2
CASSLAPTGTSGRIYEQYF
TGTGCCAGCAGCTTAGCGCCGACCGGGACTAGCGGGAGAATATACGAGCAGTACTTC
>TRBJ2-1|-|TRBV3-1|TRBD2
CASSQPAGNNEQFF
TGTGCCAGCAGCCAACCAGCGGGGAACAATGAGCAGTTCTTC
>TRBJ2-4|-|TRBV7-8|TRBD1
CASTNYGTGDIQYF
TGTGCCAGCACCAACTACGGGACAGGGGACATTCAGTACTTC
>TRBJ2-3|few|TRBV5-1|TRBD1
CASSLEGGASDTQYF
TGCGCCAGCAGCTTGGAAGGGGGCGCCTCAGATACGCAGTATTTT
>TRBJ2-7|few|TRBV5-1|TRBD2
CASSLLGGSTHEQYF
TGCGCCAGCAGCTTGCTAGGCGGGAGTACCCACGAGCAGTACTTC
>TRBJ2-1|few|TRBV10-3|-
CAISEPQSGPAYNEQFF
TGTGCCATCAGTGAGCCTCAATCAGGGCCTGCCTACAATGAGCAGTTCTTC
>TRBJ2-1|-|TRBV7-6|-
CASSLSFEQFF
TGTGCCAGCAGCTTATCGTTTGAGCAGTTCTTC
>TRBJ2-4|-|TRBV6-1|-
CASSEGRAGNIQYF
TGTGCCAGCAGTGAGGGCAGGGCGGGTAACATTCAGTACTTC
>TRBJ2-1|-|TRBV7-9|-
CASSSKTGYNEQFF
TGTGCCAGCAGCTCAAAAACAGGGTATAATGAGCAGTTCTTC
>TRBJ2-7|many|TRBV9|TRBD2
CASSPSSGRASYEQYF
TGTGCCAGCAGCCCCTCTAGCGGGAGGGCCTCCTACGAGCAGTACTTC
>TRBJ2-1|few|TRBV5-1|-
CASSLDGGSYNEQFF
TGCGCCAGCAGCTTGGACGGAGGCTCCTACAATGAGCAGTTCTTC
>TRBJ1-5|few|TRBV18|-
CASSPGASMRQPQHF
TGTGCCAGCTCACCGGGGGCCTCCATGAGGCAGCCCCAGCATTTT
>TRBJ2-5|-|TRBV7-2|-
CASVHAREKTQYF
TGTGCCAGCGTGCACGCTCGGGAAAAGACCCAGTACTTC
>TRBJ2-5|many|TRBV12-3/TRBV12-4|-
CASSPMGGTQYF
TGTGCCAGCAGTCCCATGGGGGGGACCCAGTACTTC
>TRBJ2-4|-|TRBV20-1|TRBD2
CSAPSGGALKNIQYF
TGCAGTGCCCCGTCCGGGGGGGCTTTGAAAAACATTCAGTACTTC